This TCR beta chain was obtained from a study of T-cell reconstitution after alpha-beta-depleted transplantation in children. Overall study findings and caveats: Expanded graft clones, several hundred of them, were reportedly the source of alpha-beta T cells about two months after transplant.

CDR1 MDHEN and CDR2 SYDVKM come from the germline V gene. CDR3 length equals 14 residues. V trimming: 7 bases; J trimming: 9 bases; junction bases outside the gene matches: 8. As to this clonotype: Its antigen is not identified.

Unique molecular identifiers tagged the TCRbeta library. MiXCR, run by TCRdb on the PCR reads, gives a single entry per CDR3 protein. Seen here are about 580,000 distinct CDR3 sequences, 25% to 30% observed once, and the top ten hold around a third. The sequence came from a boy under two years old with Wiskott-Aldrich syndrome, due to receive a stem cell transplant. The sequenced sample was PBMCs, obtained before TCRalphabeta/CD19-depleted stem cell transplant. This chain connects TRBV28 to TRBJ2-3; 12 bases fit TRBD2. The CDR3 DNA is TGTGCCAGCACCCTAGCGGGAGGGCCCTGGACGCAGTATTTT. It specifies CASTLAGGPWTQYF.